Shown below are 15 T cell receptor beta chains from a single sample sequenced in a study of T cell changes during pregnancy in multiple sclerosis (dated by TCRdb to between 2018 and 2021). Libraries came from the immunoSEQ multiplex PCR assay. Drawn from immuneACCESS, this table holds only the in-frame rearrangements with V and J called that TCRdb kept. Clones are partly lost; checked studies trace under half to an unresolved V gene and leave the rest unexplained. This sample comprises under 35,000 clones, about 87% of them detected only once. The top ten hold roughly 7.9% of the sample. The material was CD8+ T cells from peripheral blood mononuclear cells, obtained before pregnancy. These receptors were collected from a female donor with multiple sclerosis, enrolled in a pregnancy study.

The V call is TRBV27, the J call TRBJ2-7, with 9 bases lining up with TRBD1. Trimming removed 8 bases from V and 7 bases from J; junction bases left unmatched: 12. This CDR3 region has 14 residues. Germline CDR1 reads MNHEY; CDR2 reads SMNVEV (reference sequence). The CDR3 reads CASAVGTGSREQYF. The DNA of the CDR3 is TGTGCCAGCGCCGTCGGGACAGGGTCTCGAGAGCAGTACTTC.

CDR3 nucleotide sequence: TGTGCCAGCAGTTTCCGGGGGGCGTATGGCTACACCTTC. As protein: CASSFRGAYGYTF. The chain combines TRBV27 with TRBJ1-2, with D possibly matching TRBD1 (6 bases). CDR3 size: 13 residues. The V and J ends lost 3 bases and 5 bases respectively, with 10 bases between them. The germline gives CDR1 MNHEY, CDR2 SMNVEV (reference sequence).

This rearrangement joins TRBV27 to TRBJ2-7, with 7 positions matching TRBD1. The germline CDR1 and CDR2 sequences are MNHEY and SMNVEV (reference sequence). The ends lost 0 bases at V and 6 bases at J; junction bases unmatched: 5. CDR3 length equals 14 residues. The CDR3 coding sequence is TGTGCCAGCAGTTTATCGGGGACAGTCGTCGAGCAGTACTTC. Encoded protein: CASSLSGTVVEQYF.

The J gene is TRBJ2-1, the V gene TRBV9; 11 bases match TRBD2. V was pared by 4 bases and J by 8 bases, with 11 bases of the junction left unmatched. Germline V gene data show CDR1 as SGDLS and CDR2 as YYNGEE. This CDR3 is 16 amino acids long. The DNA for the CDR3 is TGTGCCAGCAGCTCTCTAGCGGGAGGCCAATGGGATGAGCAGTTCTTC. Amino acids: CASSSLAGGQWDEQFF.

The chain is built from TRBV7-9 and TRBJ2-3, with no clear D. V lost 3 bases and J lost 6, with 4 bases in between. This CDR3 spans 11 amino acids. Germline values: CDR1 SEHNR, CDR2 FQNEAQ (reference sequence). As DNA, the CDR3 is TGTGCCAGCAGCTTCGGGGATACGCAGTATTTT. Its protein product is CASSFGDTQYF.

This clone is termed large. The chain is built from TRBV6-4 and TRBJ2-4; the match to TRBD2 covers 11 bases. V lost 0 bases and J lost 8; bases outside the gene matches: 9. The CDR3 has 17 amino acids. Germline CDR1 is MRHNA and CDR2 is SNTAGT. For the CDR3, the DNA is TGTGCCAGCAGTGACTCGCTAGCGGGGGGCGGAGTGGACATTCAGTACTTC. It encodes CASSDSLAGGGVDIQYF.

Only one count was recorded for this clone. The chain combines TRBV4-1 with TRBJ2-5; 9 nucleotides line up with TRBD1. The CDR3 loop spans 15 amino acids. V was clipped by 5 bases and J by 1 base; unmatched bases: 5. Germline V gives CDR1 MGHRA, CDR2 YSYEKL. DNA of the CDR3: TGCGCCAGCAGCTCCCGGGACAGGGCCCAAGAGACCCAGTACTTC. Encoded protein: CASSSRDRAQETQYF.

The CDR3, as DNA: TGTGCCACCCGAGGGCGGGGAACGAGCAATCAGCCCCAGCATTTT. It encodes CATRGRGTSNQPQHF. J is TRBJ1-5 and V is TRBV19; D is unresolved. CDR3 length equals 15 residues. CDR1 is LNHDA, CDR2 SQIVND, per germline (reference sequence). Between the trimmed V and J ends, which lost 10 bases and 1 base, there was a span of 17 bases.

This clone was detected once. The rearrangement uses TRBV4-1 and TRBJ1-5; weak D call: TRBD1 (5 bases). Trimming took 1 base from V and 6 from J, leaving 16 bases between them. Per the germline V gene, CDR1 is MGHRA and CDR2 is YSYEKL. This CDR3 has 16 amino acids. The CDR3 is CASSQGAGRLGQPQHF. The CDR3 DNA sequence: TGCGCCAGCAGCCAAGGGGCAGGGAGGTTAGGTCAGCCCCAGCATTTT.

V usage is TRBV6-5 and J usage is TRBJ1-5, with 9 bases matching TRBD1. Germline values: CDR1 MNHEY, CDR2 SVGAGI. The trim removed 6 bases at V and 7 bases at J, leaving 7 bases unmatched. The length of the CDR3 is 14 residues. This chain's CDR3 is CASSQTGGWQPQHF. CDR3 in DNA: TGTGCCAGCAGCCAAACAGGGGGCTGGCAGCCCCAGCATTTT.

The gene calls are TRBV7-8 and TRBJ2-2; TRBD1 is a possible D gene (5 bases). The V end was cut by 5 bases, the J end by 4 bases, with 23 bases between. CDR3 size: 18 residues. Germline V gives CDR1 SGHVS, CDR2 FQNEAQ. This CDR3 is CASSRPYEGARVTGELFF. CDR3 in DNA: TGTGCCAGCAGCAGGCCCTATGAAGGGGCGAGAGTCACCGGGGAGCTGTTTTTT.

The J gene is TRBJ2-1, the V gene TRBV10-3; the match to TRBD2 covers 11 bases. The CDR3 runs to 11 residues. Germline CDR1 is ENHRY and CDR2 is SYGVKD. J lost 14 bases, V lost 11 bases, and 8 bases had no gene match. CDR3 sequence: CASGLAEGEFF. The CDR3 DNA is TGTGCCTCGGGACTAGCGGAGGGGGAGTTCTTC.

This chain uses TRBV27 with TRBJ2-7, with 14 bases matching TRBD2. CDR1 and CDR2 (germline): MNHEY, SMNVEV (reference sequence). Trimming removed 5 bases from V and 2 bases from J; junction bases left unmatched: 8. This CDR3 is 17 amino acids long. The DNA of the CDR3 is TGTGCCAGCAGTCCAAGGACTAGCGGGAGGCCCACCTACGAGCAGTACTTC. Translating gives CASSPRTSGRPTYEQYF.

The chain has TRBV28 and TRBJ2-5; TRBD2 aligns across 8 bases. The germline V gene has CDR1 MDHEN and CDR2 SYDVKM. Trimming took 1 base from V and 1 from J; bases not matched to a gene: 11. The CDR3 loop spans 18 amino acids. The CDR3 nucleotides read TGTGCCAGCAGTTTATCCCGGGGGAGCGGGAGAGGCCAAGAGACCCAGTACTTC. Its protein is CASSLSRGSGRGQETQYF.

The sample holds many counts of this clone. This chain connects TRBV27 to TRBJ2-1; D gene ambiguous. Looked up from germline, CDR1 is MNHEY and CDR2 is SMNVEV (reference sequence). This CDR3 has 13 amino acids. V shed 6 bases and J shed 5 bases, with 11 bases lying between them. The CDR3 DNA follows: TGTGCCAGCAGCTTCAGCGAGGACAATGAGCAGTTCTTC. Amino acid sequence: CASSFSEDNEQFF.